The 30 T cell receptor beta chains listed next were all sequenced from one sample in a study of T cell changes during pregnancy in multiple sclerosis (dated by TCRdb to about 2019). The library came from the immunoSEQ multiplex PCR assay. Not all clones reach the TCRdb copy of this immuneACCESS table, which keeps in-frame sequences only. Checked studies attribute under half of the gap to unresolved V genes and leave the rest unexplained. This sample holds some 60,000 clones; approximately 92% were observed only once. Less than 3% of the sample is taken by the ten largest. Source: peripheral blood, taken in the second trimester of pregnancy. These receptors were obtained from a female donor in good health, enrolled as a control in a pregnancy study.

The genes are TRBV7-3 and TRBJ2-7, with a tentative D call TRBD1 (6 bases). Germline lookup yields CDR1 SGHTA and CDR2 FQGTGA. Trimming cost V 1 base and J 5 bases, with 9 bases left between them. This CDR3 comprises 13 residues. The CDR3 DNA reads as TGTGCCAGCAGCTTAATGGGACACGACGAGCAGTACTTC. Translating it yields CASSLMGHDEQYF.

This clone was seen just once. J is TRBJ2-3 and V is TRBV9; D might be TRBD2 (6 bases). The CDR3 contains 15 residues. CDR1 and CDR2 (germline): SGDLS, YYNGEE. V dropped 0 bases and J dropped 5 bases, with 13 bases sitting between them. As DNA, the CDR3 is TGTGCCAGCAGCGTAGATTCGGGACTGAGAGATACGCAGTATTTT. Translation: CASSVDSGLRDTQYF.

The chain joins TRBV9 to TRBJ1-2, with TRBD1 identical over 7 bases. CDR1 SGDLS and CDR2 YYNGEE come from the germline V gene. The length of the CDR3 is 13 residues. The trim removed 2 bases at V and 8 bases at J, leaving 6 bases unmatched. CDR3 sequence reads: CASSVSTGKGYTF. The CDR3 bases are TGTGCCAGCAGCGTGTCGACAGGGAAGGGCTACACCTTC.

CDR3 coding DNA: TGTGCCAGCATTCCGGGGGTGGCGGGAGGCCTAGGGGATGAGCAGTTCTTC. Its protein is CASIPGVAGGLGDEQFF. This sequence joins TRBV27 and TRBJ2-1; 8 bases match TRBD2. V was pared by 7 bases and J by 8 bases, with 19 bases of the junction left unmatched. The CDR3 has 17 residues. CDR1 MNHEY and CDR2 SMNVEV come from the germline V gene (reference sequence).

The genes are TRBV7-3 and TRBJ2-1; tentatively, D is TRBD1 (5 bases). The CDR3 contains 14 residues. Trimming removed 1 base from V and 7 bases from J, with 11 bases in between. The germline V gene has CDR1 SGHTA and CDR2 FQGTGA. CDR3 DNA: TGTGCCAGCAGCTTAAGTTCAGGGATGAATGAGCAGTTCTTC. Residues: CASSLSSGMNEQFF.

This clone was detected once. The chain's CDR3 is CTTRFGRNTGELFF. In nucleotides, the CDR3 is TGCACCACCCGTTTTGGGCGAAACACCGGGGAGCTGTTTTTT. This chain links TRBV1 with TRBJ2-2; no DNA check was done on the table's D call, TRBD1. TRBV1 is a recognized pseudogene. This CDR3 has 14 amino acids.

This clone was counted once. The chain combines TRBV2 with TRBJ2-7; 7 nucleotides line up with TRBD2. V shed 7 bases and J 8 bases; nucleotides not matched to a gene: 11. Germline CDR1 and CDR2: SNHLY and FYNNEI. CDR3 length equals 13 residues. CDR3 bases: TGTGCCAGCAAACAGCGGGAAAACGATCAGCAGTACTTC. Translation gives CASKQRENDQQYF. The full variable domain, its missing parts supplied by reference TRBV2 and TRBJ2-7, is EPEVTQTPSHQVTQMGQEVILRCVPISNHLYFYWYRQILGQKVEFLVSFYNNEISEKSEIFDDQFSVERPDGSNFTLKIRSTKLEDSAMYFCASKQRENDQQYFGPGTRLTVT.

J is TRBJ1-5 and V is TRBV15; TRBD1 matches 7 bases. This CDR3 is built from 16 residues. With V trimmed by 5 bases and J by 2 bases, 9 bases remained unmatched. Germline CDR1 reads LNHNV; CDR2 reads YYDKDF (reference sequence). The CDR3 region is CATSSRQGKGNQPQHF. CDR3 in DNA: TGTGCCACCAGCTCCCGACAGGGAAAGGGCAATCAGCCCCAGCATTTT. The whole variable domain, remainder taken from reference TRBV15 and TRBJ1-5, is DAMVIQNPRYQVTQFGKPVTLSCSQTLNHNVMYWYQQKSSQAPKLLFHYYDKDFNNEADTPDNFQSRRPNTSFCFLDIRSPGLGDTAMYLCATSSRQGKGNQPQHFGDGTRLSIL.

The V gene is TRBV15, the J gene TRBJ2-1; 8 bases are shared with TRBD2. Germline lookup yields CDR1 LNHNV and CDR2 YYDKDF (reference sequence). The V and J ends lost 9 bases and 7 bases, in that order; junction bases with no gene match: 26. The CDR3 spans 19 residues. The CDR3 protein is CATAHFRTTAGGTGNEQFF. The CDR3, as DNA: TGTGCCACGGCCCATTTTAGGACTACCGCGGGGGGAACGGGAAATGAGCAGTTCTTC.

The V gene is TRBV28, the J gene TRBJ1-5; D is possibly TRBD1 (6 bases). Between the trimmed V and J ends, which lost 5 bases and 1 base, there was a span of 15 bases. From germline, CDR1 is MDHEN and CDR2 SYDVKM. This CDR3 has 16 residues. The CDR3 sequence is CASSPEGGGSNQPQHF. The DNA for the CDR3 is TGTGCCAGCAGTCCCGAGGGGGGAGGGAGCAATCAGCCCCAGCATTTT.

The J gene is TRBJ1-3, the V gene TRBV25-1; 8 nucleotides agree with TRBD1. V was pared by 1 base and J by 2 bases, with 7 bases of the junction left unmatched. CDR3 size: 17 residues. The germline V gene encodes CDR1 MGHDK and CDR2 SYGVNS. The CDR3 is CASSESGTGRTGNTIYF. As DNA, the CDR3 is TGTGCCAGCAGTGAATCCGGGACAGGACGAACTGGAAACACCATATATTTT.

The CDR3 DNA sequence: TGTGCCAGCAGCTTAGGCGTGGGGGGGCGGTCCTACGAGCAGTACTTC. Translating it yields CASSLGVGGRSYEQYF. The chain is built from TRBV7-9 and TRBJ2-7, with a weak D call TRBD2 (7 bases). The CDR3 has 16 residues. V was pared by 1 base and J by 1 base, with 14 bases between. From germline, CDR1 is SEHNR and CDR2 FQNEAQ (reference sequence).

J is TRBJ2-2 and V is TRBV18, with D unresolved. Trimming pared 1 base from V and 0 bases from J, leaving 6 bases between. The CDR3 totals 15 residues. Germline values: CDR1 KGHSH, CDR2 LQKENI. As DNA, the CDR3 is TGTGCCAGCTCACCACAGGAGACGAACACCGGGGAGCTGTTTTTT. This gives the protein CASSPQETNTGELFF.

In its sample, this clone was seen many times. This CDR3 reads CASSLRSLKSHEQYF. The CDR3 bases are TGTGCCAGCAGCCTACGGTCTCTAAAATCCCACGAGCAGTACTTC. The chain carries TRBV28 and TRBJ2-7, with no clear D. The V end was cut by 6 bases, the J end by 5 bases, with 20 bases between. CDR3 length: 15 residues. Germline V gives CDR1 MDHEN, CDR2 SYDVKM.

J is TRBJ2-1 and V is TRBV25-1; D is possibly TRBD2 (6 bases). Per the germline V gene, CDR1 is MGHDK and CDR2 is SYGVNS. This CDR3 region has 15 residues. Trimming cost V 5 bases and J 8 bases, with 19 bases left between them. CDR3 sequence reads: CASSSGRDEGYEQFF. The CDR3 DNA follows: TGTGCCAGCAGTAGCGGGCGGGACGAGGGGTATGAGCAGTTCTTC.

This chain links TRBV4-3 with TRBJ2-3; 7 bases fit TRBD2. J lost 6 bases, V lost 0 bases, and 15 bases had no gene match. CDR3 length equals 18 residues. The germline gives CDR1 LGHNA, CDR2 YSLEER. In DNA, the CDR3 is TGCGCCAGCAGCCAAGAAGCCGCGCCTAGCGGATTGGTGGATACGCAGTATTTT. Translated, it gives CASSQEAAPSGLVDTQYF.

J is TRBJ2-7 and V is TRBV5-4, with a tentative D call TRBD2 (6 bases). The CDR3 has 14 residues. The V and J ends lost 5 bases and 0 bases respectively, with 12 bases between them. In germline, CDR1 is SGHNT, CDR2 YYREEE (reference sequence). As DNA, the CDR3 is TGTGCCAGCAGTTCAGAGACTAGCTCCTACGAGCAGTACTTC. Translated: CASSSETSSYEQYF.

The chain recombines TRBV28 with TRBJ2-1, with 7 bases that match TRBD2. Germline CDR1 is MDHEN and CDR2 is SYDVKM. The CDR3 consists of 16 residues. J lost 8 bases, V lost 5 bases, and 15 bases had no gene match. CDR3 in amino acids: CASSPPLALGYDEQFF. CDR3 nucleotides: TGTGCCAGCAGTCCTCCACTAGCGCTAGGATACGATGAGCAGTTCTTC.

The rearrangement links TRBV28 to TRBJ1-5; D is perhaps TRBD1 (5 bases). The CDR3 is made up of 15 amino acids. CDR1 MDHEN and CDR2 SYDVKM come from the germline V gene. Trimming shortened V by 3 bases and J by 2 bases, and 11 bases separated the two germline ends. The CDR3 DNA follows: TGTGCCAGCAGTTTGGCCGACAGAGGCAATCAGCCCCAGCATTTT. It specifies CASSLADRGNQPQHF.

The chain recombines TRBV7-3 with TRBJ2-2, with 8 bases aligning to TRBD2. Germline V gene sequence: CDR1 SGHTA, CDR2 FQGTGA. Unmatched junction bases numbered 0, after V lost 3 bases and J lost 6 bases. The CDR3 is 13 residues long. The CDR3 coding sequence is TGTGCCAGCAGCTTTAGCGGGGCCGGGGAGCTGTTTTTT. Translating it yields CASSFSGAGELFF. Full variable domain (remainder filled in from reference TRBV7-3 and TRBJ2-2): GAGVSQTPSNKVTEKGKYVELRCDPISGHTALYWYRQSLGQGPEFLIYFQGTGAADDSGLPNDRFFAVRPEGSVSTLKIQRTERGDSAVYLCASSFSGAGELFFGEGSRLTVL.

CDR3 sequence (DNA): TGCGCCAGCAGCCCCCTGGGGGGCCAAGAGACCCAGTACTTC. Translation gives CASSPLGGQETQYF. The rearrangement links TRBV5-1 to TRBJ2-5; tentative D call: TRBD2 (6 bases). The CDR3 runs 14 residues. The V and J ends lost 4 bases and 1 base respectively, with 11 bases between them. Germline CDR1 reads SGHRS; CDR2 reads YFSETQ.

The CDR3 loop reads CASTPGSSDTQYF. Here the CDR3 DNA reads TGTGCCAGCACTCCAGGGTCATCAGATACGCAGTATTTT. The V call is TRBV6-6, the J call TRBJ2-3; perhaps TRBD1 as D (5 bases). The CDR3 is 13 residues long. Trimming shortened V by 7 bases and J by 4 bases, and 12 bases separated the two germline ends. Germline V CDR1 and CDR2: MNHNY, SVGAGI (reference sequence).

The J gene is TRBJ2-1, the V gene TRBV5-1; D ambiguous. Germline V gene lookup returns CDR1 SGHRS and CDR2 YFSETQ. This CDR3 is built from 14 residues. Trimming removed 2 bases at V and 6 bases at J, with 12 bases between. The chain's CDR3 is CASSFGVHFNEQFF. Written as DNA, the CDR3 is TGCGCCAGCAGCTTTGGAGTACATTTCAATGAGCAGTTCTTC.

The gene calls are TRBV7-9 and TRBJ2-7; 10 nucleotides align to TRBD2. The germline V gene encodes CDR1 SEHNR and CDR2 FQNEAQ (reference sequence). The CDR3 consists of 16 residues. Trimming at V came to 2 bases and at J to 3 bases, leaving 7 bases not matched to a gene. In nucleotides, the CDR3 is TGTGCCAGCAGCTTATTGGTTAGCGGGGGGTTCTACGAGCAGTACTTC. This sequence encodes CASSLLVSGGFYEQYF.

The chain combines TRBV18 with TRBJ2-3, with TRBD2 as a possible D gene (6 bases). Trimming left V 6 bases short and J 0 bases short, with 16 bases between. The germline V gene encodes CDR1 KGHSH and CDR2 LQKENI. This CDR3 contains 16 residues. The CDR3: CASSQNPGTSTDTQYF. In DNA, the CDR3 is TGTGCCAGCTCCCAAAACCCCGGGACTAGCACAGATACGCAGTATTTT.

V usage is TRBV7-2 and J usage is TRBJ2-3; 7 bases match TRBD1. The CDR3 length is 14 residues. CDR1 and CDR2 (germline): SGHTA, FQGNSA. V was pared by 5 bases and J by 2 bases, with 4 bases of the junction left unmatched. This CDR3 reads CASSRDSLTDTQYF. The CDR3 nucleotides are TGTGCCAGCAGCCGGGACAGCCTCACAGATACGCAGTATTTT.

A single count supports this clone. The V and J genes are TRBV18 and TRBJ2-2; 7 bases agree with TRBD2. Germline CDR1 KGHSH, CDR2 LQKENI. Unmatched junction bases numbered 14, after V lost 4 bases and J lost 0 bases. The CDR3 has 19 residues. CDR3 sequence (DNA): TGTGCCAGCTCACAAGGGGTTACTAGCGTCTACGCGAACACCGGGGAGCTGTTTTTT. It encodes CASSQGVTSVYANTGELFF.

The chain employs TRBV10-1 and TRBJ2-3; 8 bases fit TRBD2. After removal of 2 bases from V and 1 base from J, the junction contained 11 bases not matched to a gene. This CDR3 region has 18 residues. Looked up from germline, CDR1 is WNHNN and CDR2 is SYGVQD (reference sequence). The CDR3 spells CASSEPKIYGGGTDTQYF. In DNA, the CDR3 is TGCGCCAGCAGTGAGCCGAAGATTTACGGGGGGGGCACAGATACGCAGTATTTT.

CDR3 in DNA: TGTGCCAGCAGCCTCCACTCCGGGACAGGGGTTGAAAAACTGTTTTTT. Translated: CASSLHSGTGVEKLFF. This chain connects TRBV11-2 to TRBJ1-4; the match to TRBD1 covers 10 bases. Germline lookup yields CDR1 SGHAT and CDR2 FQNNGV. The CDR3 sequence is 16 residues long. With V trimmed by 5 bases and J by 7 bases, 10 bases remained unmatched.

CDR3 DNA: TGTGCCAGCAGCCCACGCCAGAATTATTCCCTCTACGAGCAGTACTTC. Its protein is CASSPRQNYSLYEQYF. The chain links TRBV7-9 to TRBJ2-7; D is unclear. The CDR3 loop spans 16 amino acids. The V gene lost 5 bases and the J gene lost 3 bases, with 20 bases spanning the gap. In germline, CDR1 is SEHNR, CDR2 FQNEAQ (reference sequence).